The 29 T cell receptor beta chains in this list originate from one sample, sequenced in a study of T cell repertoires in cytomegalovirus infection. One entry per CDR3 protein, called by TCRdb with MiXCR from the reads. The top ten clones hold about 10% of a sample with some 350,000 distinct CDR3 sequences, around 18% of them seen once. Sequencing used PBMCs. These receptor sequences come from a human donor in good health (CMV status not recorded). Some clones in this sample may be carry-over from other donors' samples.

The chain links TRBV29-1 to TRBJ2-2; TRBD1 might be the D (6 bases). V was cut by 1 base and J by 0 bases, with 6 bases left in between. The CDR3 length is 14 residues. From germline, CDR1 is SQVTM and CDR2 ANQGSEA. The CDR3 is CSVEGTANTGELFF. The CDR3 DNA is TGCAGCGTTGAAGGGACAGCGAACACCGGGGAGCTGTTTTTT.

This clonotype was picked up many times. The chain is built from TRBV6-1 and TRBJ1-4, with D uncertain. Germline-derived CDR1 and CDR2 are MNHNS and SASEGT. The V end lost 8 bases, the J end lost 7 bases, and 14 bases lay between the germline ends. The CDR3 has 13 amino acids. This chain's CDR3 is CASADGSSEKLFF. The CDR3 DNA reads TGTGCCAGCGCTGATGGGTCAAGTGAAAAACTGTTTTTT.

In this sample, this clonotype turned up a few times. The CDR3: CASSYPPSGRGNEQFF. The CDR3 DNA reads TGTGCCAGCAGTTACCCACCTAGCGGGAGAGGCAATGAGCAGTTCTTC. V usage is TRBV6-6 and J usage is TRBJ2-1; 10 nucleotides align to TRBD2. The CDR3 has 16 residues. Germline lookup yields CDR1 MNHNY and CDR2 SVGAGI (reference sequence). V trimming: 2 bases; J trimming: 6 bases; junction bases outside the gene matches: 7.

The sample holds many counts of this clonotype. The CDR3 DNA follows: TGTGCCAGCAGCTTCCAGGGGACTGAAGCTTTCTTT. It yields the protein CASSFQGTEAFF. This chain joins TRBV7-2 and TRBJ1-1, with D possibly TRBD1 on 6 matching bases. The CDR3 runs to 12 residues. The V end was cut by 3 bases, the J end by 5 bases, with 7 bases between. The germline CDR1 and CDR2 sequences are SGHTA and FQGNSA. The variable domain in full, with the rest retrieved from reference TRBV7-2 and TRBJ1-1, is GAGVSQSPSNKVTEKGKDVELRCDPISGHTALYWYRQSLGQGLEFLIYFQGNSAPDKSGLPSDRFSAERTGGSVSTLTIQRTQQEDSAVYLCASSFQGTEAFFGQGTRLTVV.

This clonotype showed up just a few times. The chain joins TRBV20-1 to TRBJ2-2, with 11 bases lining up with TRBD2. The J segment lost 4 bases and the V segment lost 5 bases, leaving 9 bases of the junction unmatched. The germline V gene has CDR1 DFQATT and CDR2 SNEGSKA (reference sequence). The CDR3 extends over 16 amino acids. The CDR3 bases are TGCAGTGCTCCCCCCACTAGCGGGAGTGGCACCGGGGAGCTGTTTTTT. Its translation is CSAPPTSGSGTGELFF.

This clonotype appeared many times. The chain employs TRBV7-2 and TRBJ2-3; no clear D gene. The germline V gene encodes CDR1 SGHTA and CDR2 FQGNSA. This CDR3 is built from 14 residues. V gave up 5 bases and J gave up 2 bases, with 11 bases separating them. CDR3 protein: CASSQVVVTDTQYF. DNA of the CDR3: TGTGCCAGCAGCCAAGTAGTAGTCACAGATACGCAGTATTTT.

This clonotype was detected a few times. Here the CDR3 reads CASSQVEESGIQYF. The CDR3 bases are TGCGCCAGCAGCCAAGTTGAGGAATCAGGCATTCAGTACTTC. The chain couples TRBV4-3 to TRBJ2-4; no reliable D call. This CDR3 has 14 amino acids. V was cut by 1 base and J by 9 bases, with 13 bases left in between. Germline CDR1 reads LGHNA; CDR2 reads YSLEER.

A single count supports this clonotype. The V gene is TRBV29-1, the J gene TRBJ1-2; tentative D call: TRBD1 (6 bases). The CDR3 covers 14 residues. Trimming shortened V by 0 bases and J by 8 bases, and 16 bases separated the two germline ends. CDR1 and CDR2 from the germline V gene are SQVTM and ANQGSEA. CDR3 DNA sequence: TGCAGCGTTGAAGATCGGGCAGGGGCCGACGGCTACACCTTC. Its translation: CSVEDRAGADGYTF.

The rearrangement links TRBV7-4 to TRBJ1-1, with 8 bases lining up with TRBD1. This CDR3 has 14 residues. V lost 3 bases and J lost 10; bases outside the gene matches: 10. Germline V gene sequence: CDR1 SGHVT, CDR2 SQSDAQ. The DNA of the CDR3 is TGTGCCAGCAGCTTTACCCAGGGGGCTGCCGCAGCTTTCTTT. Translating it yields CASSFTQGAAAAFF.

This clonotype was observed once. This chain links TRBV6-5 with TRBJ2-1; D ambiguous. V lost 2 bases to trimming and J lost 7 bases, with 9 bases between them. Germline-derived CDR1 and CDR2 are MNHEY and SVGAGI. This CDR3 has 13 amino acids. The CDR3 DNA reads TGTGCCAGCAGTTACGACGGGCGAAATGAGCAGTTCTTC. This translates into CASSYDGRNEQFF.

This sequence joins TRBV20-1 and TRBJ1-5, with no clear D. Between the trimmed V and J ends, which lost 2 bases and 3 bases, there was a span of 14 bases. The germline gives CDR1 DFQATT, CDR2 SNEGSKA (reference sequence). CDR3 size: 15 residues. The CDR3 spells CSARRPTNANQPQHF. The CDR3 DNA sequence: TGCAGTGCTAGAAGGCCCACCAATGCCAATCAGCCCCAGCATTTT.

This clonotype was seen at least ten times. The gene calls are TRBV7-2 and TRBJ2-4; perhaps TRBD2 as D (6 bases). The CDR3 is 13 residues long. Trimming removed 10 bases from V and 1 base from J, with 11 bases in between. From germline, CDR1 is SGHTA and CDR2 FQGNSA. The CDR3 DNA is TGTGCCACCGGGGGAGCGGCCAAAAACATTCAGTACTTC. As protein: CATGGAAKNIQYF.

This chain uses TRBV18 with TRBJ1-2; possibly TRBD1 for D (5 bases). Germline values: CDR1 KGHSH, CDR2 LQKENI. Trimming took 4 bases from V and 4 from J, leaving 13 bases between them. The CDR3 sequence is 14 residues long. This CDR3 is CASSRTWGPYGYTF. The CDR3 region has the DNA TGTGCCAGCTCACGTACATGGGGCCCCTATGGCTACACCTTC. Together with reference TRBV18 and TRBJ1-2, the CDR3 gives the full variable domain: NAGVMQNPRHLVRRRGQEARLRCSPMKGHSHVYWYRQLPEEGLKFMVYLQKENIIDESGMPKERFSAEFPKEGPSILRIQQVVRGDSAAYFCASSRTWGPYGYTFGSGTRLTVV.

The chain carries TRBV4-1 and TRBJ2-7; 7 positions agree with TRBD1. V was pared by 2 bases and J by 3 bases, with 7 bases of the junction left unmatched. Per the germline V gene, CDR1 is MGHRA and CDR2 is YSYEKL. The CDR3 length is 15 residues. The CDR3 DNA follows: TGCGCCAGCAGCCAACCCAGGACAGGACACTACGAGCAGTACTTC. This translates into CASSQPRTGHYEQYF.

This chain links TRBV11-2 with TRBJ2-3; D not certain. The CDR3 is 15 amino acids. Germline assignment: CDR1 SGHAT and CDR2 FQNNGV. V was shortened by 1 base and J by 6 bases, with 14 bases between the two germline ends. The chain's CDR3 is CASSLAPGFADTQYF. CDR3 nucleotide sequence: TGTGCCAGCAGCTTAGCCCCAGGTTTCGCGGATACGCAGTATTTT.

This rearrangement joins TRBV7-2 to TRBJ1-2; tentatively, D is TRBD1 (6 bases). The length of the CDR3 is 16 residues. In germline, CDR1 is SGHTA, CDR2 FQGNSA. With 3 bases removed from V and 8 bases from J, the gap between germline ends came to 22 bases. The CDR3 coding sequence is TGTGCCAGCAGCTTTCGCCTTGGCAGGGGATCGTTAGGCTACACCTTC. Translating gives CASSFRLGRGSLGYTF.

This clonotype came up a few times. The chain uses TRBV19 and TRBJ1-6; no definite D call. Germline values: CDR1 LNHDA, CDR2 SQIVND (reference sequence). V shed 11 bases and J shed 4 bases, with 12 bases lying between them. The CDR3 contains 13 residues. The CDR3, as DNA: TGTGCCTCCCACGAGGTTTATAATTCACCCCTCCACTTT. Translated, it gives CASHEVYNSPLHF.

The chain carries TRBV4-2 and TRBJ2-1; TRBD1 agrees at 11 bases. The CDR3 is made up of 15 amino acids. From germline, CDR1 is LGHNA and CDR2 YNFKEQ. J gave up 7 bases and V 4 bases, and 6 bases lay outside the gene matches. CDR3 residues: CASSLPGQGVNEQFF. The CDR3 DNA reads TGTGCCAGCAGCCTTCCGGGACAGGGGGTAAATGAGCAGTTCTTC.

The CDR3 is CASSLGDSLTLHF. The CDR3 DNA is TGTGCCAGCAGCTTAGGCGACAGTTTAACCCTCCACTTT. This chain connects TRBV7-9 to TRBJ1-6; tentatively, D is TRBD1 (5 bases). V shed 1 base and J shed 14 bases, with 12 bases lying between them. Per the germline V gene, CDR1 is SEHNR and CDR2 is FQNEAQ (reference sequence). CDR3 length: 13 residues.

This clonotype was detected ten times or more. CDR3 loop: CASSERTGLSYNEQFF. The CDR3 DNA is TGTGCCAGCAGTGAAAGGACCGGGCTCTCCTACAATGAGCAGTTCTTC. The chain carries TRBV6-1 and TRBJ2-1; D remains unclear. Germline V lookup: CDR1 MNHNS, CDR2 SASEGT. Trimming took off 2 bases at V and 0 bases at J, with 11 bases between the two ends. The CDR3 has 16 amino acids.

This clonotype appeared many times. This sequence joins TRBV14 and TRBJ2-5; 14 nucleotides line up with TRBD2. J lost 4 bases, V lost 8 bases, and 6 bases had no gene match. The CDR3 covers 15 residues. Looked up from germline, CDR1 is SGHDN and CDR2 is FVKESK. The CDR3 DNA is TGTGCCAGCCAGCGGACTAGCGGGAGGATAGAGACCCAGTACTTC. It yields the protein CASQRTSGRIETQYF.

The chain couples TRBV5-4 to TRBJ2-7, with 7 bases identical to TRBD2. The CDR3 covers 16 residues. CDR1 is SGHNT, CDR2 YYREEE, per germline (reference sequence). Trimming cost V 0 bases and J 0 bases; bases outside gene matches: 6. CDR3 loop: CASSLGASGSSYEQYF. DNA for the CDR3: TGTGCCAGCAGCTTGGGGGCTAGCGGAAGCTCCTACGAGCAGTACTTC.

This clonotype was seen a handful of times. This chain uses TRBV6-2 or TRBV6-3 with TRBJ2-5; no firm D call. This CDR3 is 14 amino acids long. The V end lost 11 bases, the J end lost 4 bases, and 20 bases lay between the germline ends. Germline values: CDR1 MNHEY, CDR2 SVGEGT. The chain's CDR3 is CAAKAENLRETQYF. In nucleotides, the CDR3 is TGTGCCGCAAAGGCTGAAAACTTAAGAGAGACCCAGTACTTC.

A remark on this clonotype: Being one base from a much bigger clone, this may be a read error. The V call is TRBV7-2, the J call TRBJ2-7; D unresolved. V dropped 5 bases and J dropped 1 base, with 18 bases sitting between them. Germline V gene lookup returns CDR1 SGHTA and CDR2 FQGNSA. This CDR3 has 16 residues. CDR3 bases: TGTGCCAGCAGCACCCAGCCTAACCTCAGATCCTACGAGCAGTACTTC. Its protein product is CASSTQPNLRSYEQYF.

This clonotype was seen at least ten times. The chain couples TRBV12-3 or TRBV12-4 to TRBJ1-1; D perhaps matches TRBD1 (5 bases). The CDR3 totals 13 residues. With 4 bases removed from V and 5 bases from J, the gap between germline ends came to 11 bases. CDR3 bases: TGTGCCAGCAGTTCATTAGGGGATACTGAAGCTTTCTTT. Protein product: CASSSLGDTEAFF.

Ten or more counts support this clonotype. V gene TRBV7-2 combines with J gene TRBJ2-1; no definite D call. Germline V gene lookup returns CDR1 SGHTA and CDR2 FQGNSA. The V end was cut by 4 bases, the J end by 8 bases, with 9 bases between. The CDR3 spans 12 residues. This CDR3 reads CASSSGIYEQFF. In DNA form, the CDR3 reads TGTGCCAGCAGCTCCGGTATCTATGAGCAGTTCTTC.

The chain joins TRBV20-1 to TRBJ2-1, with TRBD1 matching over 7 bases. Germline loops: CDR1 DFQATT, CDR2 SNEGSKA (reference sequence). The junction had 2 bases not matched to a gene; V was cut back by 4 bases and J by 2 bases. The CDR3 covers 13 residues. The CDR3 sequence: CSANRGAYNEQFF. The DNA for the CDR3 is TGCAGTGCTAACAGGGGTGCCTACAATGAGCAGTTCTTC.

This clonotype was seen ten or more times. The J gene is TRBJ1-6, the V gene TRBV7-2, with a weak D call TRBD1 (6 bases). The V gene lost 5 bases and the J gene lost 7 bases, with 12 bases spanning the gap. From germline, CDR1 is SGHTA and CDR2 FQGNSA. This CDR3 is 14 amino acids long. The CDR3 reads CASSPAGGNSPLHF. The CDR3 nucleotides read TGTGCCAGCAGCCCCGCGGGGGGCAATTCACCCCTCCACTTT.

CDR3 loop: CSARASGNEQFF. In nucleotides, the CDR3 is TGCAGTGCTAGAGCGTCCGGGAATGAGCAGTTCTTC. The V gene is TRBV20-1, the J gene TRBJ2-1, with unresolved D. Germline V lookup: CDR1 DFQATT, CDR2 SNEGSKA (reference sequence). The CDR3 length is 12 residues. V lost 1 base and J 7 bases, leaving 8 bases between the germline ends.